A selection of T cell receptor beta chains follows, all from one sample in a study of control samples from healthy donors and cancer patients. The data were produced by immunoSEQ multiplex PCR, yet TCRdb's version contains in-frame clones alone and is incomplete. This table has 75,000 to 100,000 clones, roughly 91% appearing once. Specimen: blood. The source is a man aged 50 to 60 in good health. CDR3s leave out the opening cysteine and the closing phenylalanine or tryptophan. Fields, in order: J gene, V gene, D gene, CDR3 length, CDR3 protein. A D gene is named only where the DNA matches it firmly.

j_call: TRBJ1-1; v_call: TRBV19; d_call: NA; cdr3_length: 13; cdr3_aa: ASSISGQTRARGF
j_call: TRBJ1-1; v_call: TRBV4-1; d_call: NA; cdr3_length: 13; cdr3_aa: ASSHPGRMNTEAF
j_call: TRBJ1-1; v_call: TRBV11-3; d_call: NA; cdr3_length: 12; cdr3_aa: ASSYGTGVGEAF
j_call: TRBJ2-3; v_call: TRBV11-2; d_call: NA; cdr3_length: 13; cdr3_aa: ASSLFSRNTDTQY
j_call: TRBJ1-1; v_call: TRBV11-2; d_call: NA; cdr3_length: 9; cdr3_aa: ASRLNTEAF
j_call: TRBJ2-2; v_call: TRBV7-9; d_call: TRBD1; cdr3_length: 13; cdr3_aa: ASIPRQGYTGELF
j_call: TRBJ2-5; v_call: TRBV20-1; d_call: NA; cdr3_length: 9; cdr3_aa: SARAPETQY
j_call: TRBJ2-7; v_call: TRBV6-1; d_call: NA; cdr3_length: 15; cdr3_aa: ASSELAWRSGSYEQY
j_call: TRBJ1-5; v_call: TRBV5-6; d_call: TRBD1; cdr3_length: 12; cdr3_aa: ASSLGQVNQPQH
j_call: TRBJ1-2; v_call: TRBV6-5; d_call: NA; cdr3_length: 11; cdr3_aa: ASRDGFNYGYT
j_call: TRBJ1-3; v_call: TRBV28; d_call: NA; cdr3_length: 14; cdr3_aa: ASTSSRLSSGNTIY
j_call: TRBJ2-3; v_call: TRBV10-3; d_call: NA; cdr3_length: 9; cdr3_aa: AISDEITQY
j_call: TRBJ2-5; v_call: TRBV11-2; d_call: NA; cdr3_length: 13; cdr3_aa: ASSLEGLRTETQY
j_call: TRBJ1-6; v_call: TRBV7-6; d_call: NA; cdr3_length: 14; cdr3_aa: ASSPRQSGEYSPLH
j_call: TRBJ1-5; v_call: TRBV19; d_call: TRBD1; cdr3_length: 13; cdr3_aa: ASSPRDRGNQPQH
j_call: TRBJ1-1; v_call: TRBV11-3; d_call: NA; cdr3_length: 13; cdr3_aa: ASSSRTGRGTEAF
j_call: TRBJ1-1; v_call: TRBV4-2; d_call: NA; cdr3_length: 14; cdr3_aa: ASSQDRAPMGPEAF
j_call: TRBJ1-3; v_call: TRBV2; d_call: NA; cdr3_length: 13; cdr3_aa: ASSEAGVRGNTIY
j_call: TRBJ2-5; v_call: TRBV18; d_call: NA; cdr3_length: 11; cdr3_aa: ASSPRIQETQY
j_call: TRBJ2-7; v_call: TRBV24-1; d_call: NA; cdr3_length: 16; cdr3_aa: ATTDTVRNGRNVDEQY
j_call: TRBJ2-1; v_call: TRBV7-3; d_call: NA; cdr3_length: 10; cdr3_aa: ASSHTAGEQF
j_call: TRBJ1-1; v_call: TRBV2; d_call: TRBD1; cdr3_length: 12; cdr3_aa: ASSDVEGATEAF
j_call: TRBJ2-2; v_call: TRBV5-1; d_call: TRBD1; cdr3_length: 14; cdr3_aa: ATAAQTGRRTGELF
j_call: TRBJ2-2; v_call: TRBV3-1/TRBV3-2; d_call: NA; cdr3_length: 13; cdr3_aa: ASCPDFRGSGELF
j_call: TRBJ1-3; v_call: TRBV7-2; d_call: NA; cdr3_length: 15; cdr3_aa: ASSLMTARLSGNTIY
j_call: TRBJ1-3; v_call: TRBV7-2; d_call: TRBD1; cdr3_length: 12; cdr3_aa: ASSLSRGLNTIY
j_call: TRBJ2-2; v_call: TRBV9; d_call: NA; cdr3_length: 11; cdr3_aa: ASSVVVTGELF
j_call: TRBJ2-5; v_call: TRBV18; d_call: NA; cdr3_length: 10; cdr3_aa: ASSLGWETQY
j_call: TRBJ2-1; v_call: TRBV5-4; d_call: NA; cdr3_length: 14; cdr3_aa: ASSLGGGRYYNEQF
j_call: TRBJ1-3; v_call: TRBV4-1; d_call: NA; cdr3_length: 13; cdr3_aa: ASSQDRTPRNTIY
j_call: TRBJ1-1; v_call: TRBV5-6; d_call: TRBD1; cdr3_length: 12; cdr3_aa: ASSLGTGEWKAF
j_call: TRBJ2-1; v_call: TRBV23-1; d_call: NA; cdr3_length: 14; cdr3_aa: ASSQGHPNVYNEQF